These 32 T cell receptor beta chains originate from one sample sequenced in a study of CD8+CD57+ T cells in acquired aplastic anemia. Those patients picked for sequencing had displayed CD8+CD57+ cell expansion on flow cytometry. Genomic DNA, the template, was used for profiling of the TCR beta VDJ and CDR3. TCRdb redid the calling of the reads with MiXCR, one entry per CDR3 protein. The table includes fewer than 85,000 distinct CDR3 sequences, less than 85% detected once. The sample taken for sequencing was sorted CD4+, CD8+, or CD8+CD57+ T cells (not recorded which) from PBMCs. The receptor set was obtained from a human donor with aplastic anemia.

The CDR3 sequence is CASRLGTGYGYTF. CDR3 sequence (DNA): TGTGCCAGCAGGCTAGGGACAGGATATGGCTACACCTTC. This chain uses TRBV2 with TRBJ1-2, with 8 bases that match TRBD1. Germline V gives CDR1 SNHLY, CDR2 FYNNEI. V trimming: 6 bases; J trimming: 5 bases; junction bases outside the gene matches: 5. This CDR3 is built from 13 residues.

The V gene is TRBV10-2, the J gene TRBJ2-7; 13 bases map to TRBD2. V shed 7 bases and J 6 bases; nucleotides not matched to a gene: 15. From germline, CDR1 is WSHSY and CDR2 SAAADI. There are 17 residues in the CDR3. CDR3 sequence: CASTQGITSGRVGEQYF. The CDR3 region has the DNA TGCGCCAGCACCCAGGGTATTACTAGCGGGAGGGTTGGCGAGCAGTACTTC.

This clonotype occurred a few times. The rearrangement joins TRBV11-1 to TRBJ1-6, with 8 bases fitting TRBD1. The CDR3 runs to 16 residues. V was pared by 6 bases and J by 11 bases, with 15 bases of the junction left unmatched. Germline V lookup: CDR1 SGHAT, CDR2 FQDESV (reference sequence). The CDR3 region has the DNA TGTGCCAGCAGTCCTTACCGACAGGGGAGGTTGGCACCCCTCCACTTT. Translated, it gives CASSPYRQGRLAPLHF. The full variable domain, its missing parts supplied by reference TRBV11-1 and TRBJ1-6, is EAEVAQSPRYKITEKSQAVAFWCDPISGHATLYWYRQILGQGPELLVQFQDESVVDDSQLPKDRFSAERLKGVDSTLKIQPAELGDSAMYLCASSPYRQGRLAPLHFGNGTRLTVT.

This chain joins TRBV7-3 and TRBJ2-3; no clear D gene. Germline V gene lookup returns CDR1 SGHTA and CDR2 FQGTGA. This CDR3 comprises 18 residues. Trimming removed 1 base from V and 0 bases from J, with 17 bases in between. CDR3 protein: CASSLSLAVTSSTDTQYF. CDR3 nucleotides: TGTGCCAGCAGCTTAAGTTTGGCGGTCACTTCTAGCACAGATACGCAGTATTTT.

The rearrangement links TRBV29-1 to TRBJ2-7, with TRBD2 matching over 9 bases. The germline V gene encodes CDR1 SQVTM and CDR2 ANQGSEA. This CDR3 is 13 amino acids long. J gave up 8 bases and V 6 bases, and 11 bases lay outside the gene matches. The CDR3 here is CSVRTTSGEKQYF. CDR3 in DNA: TGCAGCGTCCGTACGACTAGCGGAGAAAAGCAGTACTTC.

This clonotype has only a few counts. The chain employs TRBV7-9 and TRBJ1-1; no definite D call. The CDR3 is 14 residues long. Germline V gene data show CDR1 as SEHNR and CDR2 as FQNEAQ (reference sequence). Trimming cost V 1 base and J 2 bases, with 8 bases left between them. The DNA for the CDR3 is TGTGCCAGCAGCTTAGTTGCAGGCAACACTGAAGCTTTCTTT. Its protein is CASSLVAGNTEAFF. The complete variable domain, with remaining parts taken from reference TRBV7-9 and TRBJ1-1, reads DTGVSQNPRHKITKRGQNVTFRCDPISEHNRLYWYRQTLGQGPEFLTYFQNEAQLEKSRLLSDRFSAERPKGSFSTLEIQRTEQGDSAMYLCASSLVAGNTEAFFGQGTRLTVV.

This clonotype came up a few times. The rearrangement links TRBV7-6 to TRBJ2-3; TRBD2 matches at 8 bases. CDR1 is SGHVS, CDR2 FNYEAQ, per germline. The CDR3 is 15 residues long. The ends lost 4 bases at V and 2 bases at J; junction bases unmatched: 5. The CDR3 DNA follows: TGTGCCAGCAGCTCCCCAGCGGGGGTCACAGATACGCAGTATTTT. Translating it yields CASSSPAGVTDTQYF.

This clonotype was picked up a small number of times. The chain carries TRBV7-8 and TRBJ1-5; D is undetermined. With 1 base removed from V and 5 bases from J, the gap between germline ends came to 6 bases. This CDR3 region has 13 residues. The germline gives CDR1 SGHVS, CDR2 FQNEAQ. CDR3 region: CASSLGEHQPQHF. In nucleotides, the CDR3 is TGTGCCAGCAGCTTAGGAGAGCATCAGCCCCAGCATTTT.

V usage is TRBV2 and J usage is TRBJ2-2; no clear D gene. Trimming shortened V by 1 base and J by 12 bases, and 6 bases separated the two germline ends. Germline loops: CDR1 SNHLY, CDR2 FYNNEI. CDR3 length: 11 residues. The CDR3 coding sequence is TGTGCCAGCAGTGAAGGGGCGAAGCTGTTTTTT. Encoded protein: CASSEGAKLFF.

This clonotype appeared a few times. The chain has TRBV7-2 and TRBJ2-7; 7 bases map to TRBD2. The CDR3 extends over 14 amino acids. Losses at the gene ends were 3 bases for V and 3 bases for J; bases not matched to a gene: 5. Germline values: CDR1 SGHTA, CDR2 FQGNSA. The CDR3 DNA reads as TGTGCCAGCAGCTTCGGCGGCGGGGGCTACGAGCAGTACTTC. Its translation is CASSFGGGGYEQYF.

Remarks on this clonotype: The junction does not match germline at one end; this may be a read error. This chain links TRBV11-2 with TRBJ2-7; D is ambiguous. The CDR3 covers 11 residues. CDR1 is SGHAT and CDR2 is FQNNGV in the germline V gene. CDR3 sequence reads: CASSANYAQYF. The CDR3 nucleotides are TGTGCCAGCAGCGCCAACTACGCGCAGTACTTC.

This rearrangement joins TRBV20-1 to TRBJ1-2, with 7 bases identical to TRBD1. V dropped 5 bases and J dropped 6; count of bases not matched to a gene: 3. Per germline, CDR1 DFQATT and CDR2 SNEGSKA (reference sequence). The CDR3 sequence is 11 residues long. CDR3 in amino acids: CSADRVDGYTF. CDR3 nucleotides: TGCAGTGCTGACAGGGTGGATGGCTACACCTTC.

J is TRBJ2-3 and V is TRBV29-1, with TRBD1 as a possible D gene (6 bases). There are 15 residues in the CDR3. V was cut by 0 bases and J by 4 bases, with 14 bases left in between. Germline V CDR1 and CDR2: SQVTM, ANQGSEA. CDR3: CSVEDQGLRPDTQYF. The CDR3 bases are TGCAGCGTTGAAGACCAGGGGCTGCGTCCAGATACGCAGTATTTT.

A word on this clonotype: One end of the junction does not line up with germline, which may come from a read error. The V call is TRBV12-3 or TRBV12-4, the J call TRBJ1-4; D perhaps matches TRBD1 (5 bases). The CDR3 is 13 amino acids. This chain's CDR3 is CASSLGGVGSLRF. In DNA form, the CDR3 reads TGTGCCAGCAGTTTAGGGGGGGTGGGGAGTCTCCGGTTT.

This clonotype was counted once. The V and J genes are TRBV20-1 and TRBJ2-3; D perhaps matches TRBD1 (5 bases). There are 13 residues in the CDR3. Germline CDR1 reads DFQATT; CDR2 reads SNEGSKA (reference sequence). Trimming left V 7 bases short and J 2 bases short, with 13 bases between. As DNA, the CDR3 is TGCAGTGGGGCGGACACAGTCACAGATACGCAGTATTTT. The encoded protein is CSGADTVTDTQYF.

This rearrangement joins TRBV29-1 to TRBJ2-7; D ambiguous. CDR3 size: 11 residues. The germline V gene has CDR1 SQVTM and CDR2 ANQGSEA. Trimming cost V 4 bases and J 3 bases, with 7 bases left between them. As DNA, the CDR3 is TGCAGCGTTGTCTCGAGCTACGAGCAGTACTTC. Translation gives CSVVSSYEQYF.

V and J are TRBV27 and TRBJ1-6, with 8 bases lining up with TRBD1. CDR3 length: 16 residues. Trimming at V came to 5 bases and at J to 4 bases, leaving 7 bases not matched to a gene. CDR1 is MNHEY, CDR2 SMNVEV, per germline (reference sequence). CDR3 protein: CASSDRTGRYNSPLHF. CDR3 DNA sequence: TGTGCCAGCAGTGACAGGACAGGGCGGTATAATTCACCCCTCCACTTT.

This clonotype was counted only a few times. The CDR3 loop is CASSYGQGRGGTQYF. For the CDR3, the DNA is TGTGCCAGCAGCTACGGACAGGGGCGCGGAGGTACGCAGTATTTT. The rearrangement joins TRBV7-3 to TRBJ2-3, with 9 bases matching TRBD1. CDR3 size: 15 residues. In germline, CDR1 is SGHTA, CDR2 FQGTGA. V shed 4 bases, J shed 8 bases, and the junction held 10 bases outside the gene matches.

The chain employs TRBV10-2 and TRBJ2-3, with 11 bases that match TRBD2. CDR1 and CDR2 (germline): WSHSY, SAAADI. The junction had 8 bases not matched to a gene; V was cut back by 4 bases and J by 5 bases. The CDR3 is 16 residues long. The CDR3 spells CASSGLSGRAGDTQYF. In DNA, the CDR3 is TGCGCCAGCAGTGGGCTTAGCGGGAGGGCCGGAGATACGCAGTATTTT.

CDR3 coding DNA: TGTGCCAGCAGCCAAGCAGGGGTCACAGATACGCAGTATTTT. This sequence encodes CASSQAGVTDTQYF. The V call is TRBV14, the J call TRBJ2-3, with D tentatively TRBD1 (6 bases). The CDR3 is made up of 14 amino acids. The germline CDR1 and CDR2 sequences are SGHDN and FVKESK. Trimming removed 1 base at V and 2 bases at J, with 7 bases between.

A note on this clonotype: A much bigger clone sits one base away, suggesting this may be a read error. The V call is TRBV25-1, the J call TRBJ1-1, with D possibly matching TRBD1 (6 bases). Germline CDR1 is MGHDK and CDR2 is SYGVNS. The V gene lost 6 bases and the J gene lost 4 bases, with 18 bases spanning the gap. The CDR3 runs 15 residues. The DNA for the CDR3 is TGTGCCAGCAGCTTCCCGGGACAAACGAGCACTGAAGCTTTCTTT. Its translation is CASSFPGQTSTEAFF.

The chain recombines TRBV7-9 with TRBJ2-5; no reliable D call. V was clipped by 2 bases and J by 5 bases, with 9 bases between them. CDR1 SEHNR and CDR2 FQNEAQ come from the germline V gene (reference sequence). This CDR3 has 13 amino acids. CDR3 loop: CASSLMRKETQYF. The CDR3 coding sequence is TGTGCCAGCAGCTTAATGAGGAAGGAGACCCAGTACTTC.

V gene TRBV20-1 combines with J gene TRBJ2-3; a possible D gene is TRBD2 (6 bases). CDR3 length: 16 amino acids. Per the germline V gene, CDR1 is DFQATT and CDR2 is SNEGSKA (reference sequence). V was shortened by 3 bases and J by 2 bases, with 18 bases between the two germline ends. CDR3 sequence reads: CSASEEVSGVTDTQYF. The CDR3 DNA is TGCAGTGCTAGTGAAGAGGTTAGCGGAGTCACAGATACGCAGTATTTT.

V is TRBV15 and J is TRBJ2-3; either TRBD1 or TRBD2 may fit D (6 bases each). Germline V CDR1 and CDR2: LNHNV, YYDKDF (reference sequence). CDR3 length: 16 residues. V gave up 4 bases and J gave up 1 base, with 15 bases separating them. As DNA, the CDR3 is TGTGCCACCAGCAAAGGGGGGAGTGGTGGCACAGATACGCAGTATTTT. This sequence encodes CATSKGGSGGTDTQYF.

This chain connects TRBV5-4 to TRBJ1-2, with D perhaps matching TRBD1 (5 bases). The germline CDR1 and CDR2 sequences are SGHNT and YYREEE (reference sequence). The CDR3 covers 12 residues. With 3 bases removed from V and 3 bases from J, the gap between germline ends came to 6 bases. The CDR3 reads CASSSTDYGYTF. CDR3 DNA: TGTGCCAGCAGCTCGACAGACTATGGCTACACCTTC. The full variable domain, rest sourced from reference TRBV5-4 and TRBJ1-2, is ETGVTQSPTHLIKTRGQQVTLRCSSQSGHNTVSWYQQALGQGPQFIFQYYREEENGRGNFPPRFSGLQFPNYSSELNVNALELDDSALYLCASSSTDYGYTFGSGTRLTVV.

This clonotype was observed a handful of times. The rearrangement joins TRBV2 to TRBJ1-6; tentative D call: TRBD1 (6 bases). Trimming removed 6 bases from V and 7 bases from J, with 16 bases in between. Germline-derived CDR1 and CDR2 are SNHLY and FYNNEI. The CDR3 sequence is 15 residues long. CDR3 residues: CASRAQQGWNSPLHF. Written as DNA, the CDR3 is TGTGCCAGCAGAGCACAACAGGGATGGAATTCACCCCTCCACTTT. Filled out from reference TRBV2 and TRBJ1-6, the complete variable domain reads EPEVTQTPSHQVTQMGQEVILRCVPISNHLYFYWYRQILGQKVEFLVSFYNNEISEKSEIFDDQFSVERPDGSNFTLKIRSTKLEDSAMYFCASRAQQGWNSPLHFGNGTRLTVT.

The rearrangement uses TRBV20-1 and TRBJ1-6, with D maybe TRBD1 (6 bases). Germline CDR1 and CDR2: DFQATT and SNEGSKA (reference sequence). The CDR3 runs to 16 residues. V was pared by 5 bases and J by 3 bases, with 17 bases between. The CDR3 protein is CSAGPRGRDYNSPLHF. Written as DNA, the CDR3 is TGCAGTGCTGGTCCCAGGGGACGGGACTATAATTCACCCCTCCACTTT.

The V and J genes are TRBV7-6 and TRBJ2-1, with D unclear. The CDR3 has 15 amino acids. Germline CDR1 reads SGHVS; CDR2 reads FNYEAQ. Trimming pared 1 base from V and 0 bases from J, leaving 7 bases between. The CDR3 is CASSLEAVSYNEQFF. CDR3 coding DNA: TGTGCCAGCAGCTTAGAAGCAGTCTCCTACAATGAGCAGTTCTTC.

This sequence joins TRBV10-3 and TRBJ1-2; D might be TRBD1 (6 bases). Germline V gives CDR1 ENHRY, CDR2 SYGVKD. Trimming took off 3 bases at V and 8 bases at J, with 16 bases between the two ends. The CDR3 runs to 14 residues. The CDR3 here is CAISDTGIFRGYTF. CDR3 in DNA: TGTGCCATCAGTGATACAGGGATTTTTAGGGGCTACACCTTC.

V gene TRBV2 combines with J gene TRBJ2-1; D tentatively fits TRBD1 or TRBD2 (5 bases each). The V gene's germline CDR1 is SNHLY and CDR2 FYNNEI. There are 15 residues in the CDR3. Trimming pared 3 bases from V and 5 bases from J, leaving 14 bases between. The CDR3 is CASSEGQGAHNEQFF. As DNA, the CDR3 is TGTGCCAGCAGTGAGGGGCAGGGAGCTCACAATGAGCAGTTCTTC.

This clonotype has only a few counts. The CDR3, as DNA: TGTGCCATCAGTGAGCTTGACGGACTCAATTCACCCCTCCACTTT. It encodes CAISELDGLNSPLHF. The V gene is TRBV10-3, the J gene TRBJ1-6; D is uncertain. Germline-derived CDR1 and CDR2 are ENHRY and SYGVKD. There are 15 residues in the CDR3. Trimming removed 2 bases from V and 7 bases from J, with 12 bases in between.

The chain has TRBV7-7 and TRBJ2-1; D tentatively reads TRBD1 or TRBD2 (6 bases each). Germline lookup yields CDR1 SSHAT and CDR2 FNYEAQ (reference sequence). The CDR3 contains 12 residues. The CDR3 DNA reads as TGTGCTATCGGGAGAGGGGGGAATGAGCAGTTCTTC. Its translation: CAIGRGGNEQFF.